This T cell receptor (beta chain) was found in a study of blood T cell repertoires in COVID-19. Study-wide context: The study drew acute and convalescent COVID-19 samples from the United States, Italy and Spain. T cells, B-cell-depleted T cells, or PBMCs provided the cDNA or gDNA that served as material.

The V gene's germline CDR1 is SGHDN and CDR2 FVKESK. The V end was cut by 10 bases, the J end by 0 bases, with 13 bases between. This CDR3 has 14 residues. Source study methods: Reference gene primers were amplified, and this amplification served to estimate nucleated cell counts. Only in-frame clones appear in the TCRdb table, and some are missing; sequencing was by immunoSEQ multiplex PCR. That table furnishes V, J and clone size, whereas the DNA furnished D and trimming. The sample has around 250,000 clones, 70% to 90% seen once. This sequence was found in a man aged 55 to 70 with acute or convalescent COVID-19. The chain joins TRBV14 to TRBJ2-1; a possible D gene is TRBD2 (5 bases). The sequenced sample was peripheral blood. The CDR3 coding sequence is TGTGCCACCCAGAGAGGGAGCTCCTACAATGAGCAGTTCTTC. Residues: CATQRGSSYNEQFF. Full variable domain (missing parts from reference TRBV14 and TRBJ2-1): EAGVTQFPSHSVIEKGQTVTLRCDPISGHDNLYWYRRVMGKEIKFLLHFVKESKQDESGMPNNRFLAERTGGTYSTLKVQPAELEDSGVYFCATQRGSSYNEQFFGPGTRLTVL.